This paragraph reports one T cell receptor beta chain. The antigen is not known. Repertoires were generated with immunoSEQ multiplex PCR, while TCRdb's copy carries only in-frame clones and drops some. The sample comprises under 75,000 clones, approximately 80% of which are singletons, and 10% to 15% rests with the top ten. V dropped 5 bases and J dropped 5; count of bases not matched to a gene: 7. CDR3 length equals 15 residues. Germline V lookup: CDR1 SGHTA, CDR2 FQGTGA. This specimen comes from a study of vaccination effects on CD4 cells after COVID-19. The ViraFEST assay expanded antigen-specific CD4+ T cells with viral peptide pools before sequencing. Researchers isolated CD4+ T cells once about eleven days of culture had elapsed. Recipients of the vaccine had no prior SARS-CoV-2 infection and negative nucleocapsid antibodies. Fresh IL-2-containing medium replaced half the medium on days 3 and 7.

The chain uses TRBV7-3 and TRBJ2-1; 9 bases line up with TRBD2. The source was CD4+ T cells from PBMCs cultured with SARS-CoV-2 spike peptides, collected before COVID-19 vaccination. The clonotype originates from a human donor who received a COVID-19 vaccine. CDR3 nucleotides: TGTGCCAGCAGCCCGAGCGGGGGGTTTAACAATGAGCAGTTCTTC. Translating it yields CASSPSGGFNNEQFF. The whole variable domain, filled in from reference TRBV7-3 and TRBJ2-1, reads GAGVSQTPSNKVTEKGKYVELRCDPISGHTALYWYRQSLGQGPEFLIYFQGTGAADDSGLPNDRFFAVRPEGSVSTLKIQRTERGDSAVYLCASSPSGGFNNEQFFGPGTRLTVL.